Detailed here is one TCR beta chain. Its antigen has not been determined. Base qualities are not at hand, and no much larger clone is one base apart. These data belong to a study of T cell responses to AZD1222 COVID-19 vaccine listed by TCRdb under 2021. For context, the study as a whole: TCR sequencing covered over 230 trial participants: some 210 given two doses of AZD1222 and about 26 given two doses of MenACWY control vaccine. Enrollment into the trials was organized by age into subgroups of 18-55, 56-69 and 70-plus years, and those subgroups contained 148, 28 and 57 TCR-sequenced participants, respectively.

Broader findings and caveats from the paper: Conclusions about previously exposed vaccinees are limited because only a handful of AZD1222 recipients were SARS-CoV-2 seropositive at baseline. Reportedly, close to half of the unique spike-specific TCRs recognized epitopes lying outside the regions that are mutated in the B.1.351 and B.1.1.7 variants. CD4 TCRs associated with the vaccine covered the entire spike protein, and the dominant responses were in regions 160-218 and 743-854. No day 14 peak-response samples were available, so repertoires were characterized only after the peak T cell response. In the small 56-69-year group, the increase in depth fell short of significance, most likely because of low power. Participants were mostly white British, with more females than males. The authors suggested clonal diversity may have been underestimated. After two AZD1222 doses, spike-specific TCR breadth and depth were significantly higher than at day 0 and than in MenACWY recipients.

The CDR3 regions of human TCRbeta chains were analyzed by immunosequencing. In the authors' own workflow: TCRs in the repertoires were compared against a reference library of SARS-CoV-2-specific TCRs that had been generated with the MIRA antigen-specificity platform. Breadth was defined as the fraction of unique TCRs that were SARS-CoV-2-associated, and depth was defined as the fraction of total T cells that were SARS-CoV-2-associated. Using the MIRA data, each spike-specific TCR was mapped to the spike region that the TCR reacts to and placed in a CD4 or CD8 class. Log10-transformed breadth and depth values were compared by one-way ANOVA with Sidak's multiple comparisons tests. TCRdb took over this immuneACCESS table, retaining in-frame rearrangements with V and J assigned. Such tables are incomplete; in checked studies, under half of the missing clones stem from an unresolved V gene, and the remainder is unexplained. V and J calls and clone size are copied from that table; D and trimming were computed from the DNA. This sample lists 150,000 to 200,000 clones; 80% to 90% were detected once. The ten largest clones capture 2.5% to 3% of the sample.

Germline trimming amounts to 5 bases on V and 7 bases on J, with 16 as the count of junction bases outside the gene matches. Inclusive of the bounding cysteine and phenylalanine, the CDR3 is 17 residues long. Just the 51-base CDR3 DNA is kept, in frame starting at base 1. In the germline V gene, CDR1 corresponds to SGHTA and CDR2 to FQGTGA. What the time point label conveys for this sample: baseline before first vaccination. The treatment or condition label corresponds to: meningococcal conjugate vaccine given as trial control. Samples from vaccinated people were obtained from the UK trials COV001 and COV002, which included a single-blind randomized controlled phase 2/3 trial of AZD1222 (ChAdOx1 nCoV-19) in healthy adults. For TCRbeta chain sequencing, PBMC samples were collected from trial participants at day 0 and at day 28 after the second dose.

The sequence came from an adult in good health. Sequencing used peripheral blood, obtained on day 0 of MenACWY control vaccination. The chain joins TRBV7-3 to TRBJ2-1, with 8 central nucleotides matching TRBD2. CDR3 protein: CASSPGDLAGFRNEQFF. The base sequence is TGTGCCAGCAGCCCCGGGGATTTAGCGGGGTTTAGGAATGAGCAGTTCTTC.